The 16 T cell receptor beta chains below come from one sample, sequenced in a study of cytomegalovirus exposure and HLA in healthy donors. Using immunoSEQ multiplex PCR, the repertoire was profiled, and TCRdb retains in-frame clones only, with some absent. The sample lists 200,000 to 300,000 clones; approximately 83% were seen once. Input material: PBMCs. The receptors here all came from a woman between 25 and 40 years old in good health and CMV-seropositive.

V is TRBV4-1 and J is TRBJ2-1, with D possibly being TRBD2 (5 bases). The V gene's germline CDR1 is MGHRA and CDR2 YSYEKL. The CDR3 has 15 residues. With 1 base removed from V and 3 bases from J, the gap between germline ends came to 10 bases. The chain's CDR3 is CASSQVQDFYNEQFF. CDR3 in DNA: TGCGCCAGCAGCCAAGTCCAGGACTTCTACAATGAGCAGTTCTTC.

The chain joins TRBV6-4 to TRBJ2-6, with TRBD1 matching 7 bases. The germline V gene encodes CDR1 MRHNA and CDR2 SNTAGT. This CDR3 region has 16 residues. V was pared by 0 bases and J by 4 bases, with 3 bases of the junction left unmatched. The CDR3 region is CASSDSTGAGANVLTF. Here the CDR3 DNA reads TGTGCCAGCAGTGACTCAACAGGGGCCGGGGCCAACGTCCTGACTTTC.

The chain uses TRBV7-8 and TRBJ2-5; possibly TRBD1 for D (5 bases). There are 12 residues in the CDR3. V lost 2 bases, J lost 8 bases, and 9 bases lay in between. CDR1 SGHVS and CDR2 FQNEAQ come from the germline V gene. The CDR3 protein is CASSLSDSTQYF. CDR3 DNA sequence: TGTGCCAGCAGCTTATCAGACAGCACCCAGTACTTC.

There are a few counts of this clone. CDR3 sequence reads: CASTSRTSAYEQYF. The CDR3 nucleotides read TGTGCCAGCACATCCAGGACTAGTGCCTACGAGCAGTACTTC. J is TRBJ2-7 and V is TRBV6-1; 7 bases match TRBD2. This CDR3 spans 14 amino acids. V was clipped by 7 bases and J by 2 bases; unmatched bases: 8. Germline loops: CDR1 MNHNS, CDR2 SASEGT.

The chain is built from TRBV18 and TRBJ2-2, with a possible D match to TRBD1 (5 bases). The CDR3 has 14 amino acids. V was shortened by 2 bases and J by 6 bases, with 10 bases between the two germline ends. The germline gives CDR1 KGHSH, CDR2 LQKENI. The CDR3 DNA is TGTGCCAGCTCACCAACCACAGGCTCCGGGGAGCTGTTTTTT. Its translation: CASSPTTGSGELFF. The variable domain in full, with the rest retrieved from reference TRBV18 and TRBJ2-2, is NAGVMQNPRHLVRRRGQEARLRCSPMKGHSHVYWYRQLPEEGLKFMVYLQKENIIDESGMPKERFSAEFPKEGPSILRIQQVVRGDSAAYFCASSPTTGSGELFFGEGSRLTVL.

The chain is built from TRBV2 and TRBJ2-7, with a weak D call TRBD1 (5 bases). Germline CDR1 and CDR2: SNHLY and FYNNEI. The CDR3 is 14 amino acids. The ends were cut back, 2 bases at V and 5 bases at J, with 13 bases in the middle. Written as DNA, the CDR3 is TGTGCCAGCAGTGAACAGGGTTTGATCCACGAGCAGTACTTC. Translating it yields CASSEQGLIHEQYF.

The rearrangement joins TRBV6-5 to TRBJ2-5; TRBD2 might be the D (5 bases). Per the germline V gene, CDR1 is MNHEY and CDR2 is SVGAGI. Trimming stripped 4 bases from V and 2 bases from J, with 11 bases between. This CDR3 has 14 residues. The chain's CDR3 is CASSSRLPQETQYF. The CDR3 DNA reads as TGTGCCAGCAGTTCTAGACTACCACAAGAGACCCAGTACTTC.

The rearrangement joins TRBV7-8 to TRBJ1-4; D may be TRBD1 (5 bases). Germline CDR1 reads SGHVS; CDR2 reads FQNEAQ. The CDR3 is 15 amino acids. Trimming shortened V by 7 bases and J by 4 bases, and 16 bases separated the two germline ends. CDR3 nucleotide sequence: TGTGCCAGCACCCCCCTCAGGGTTCGTAATGAAAAACTGTTTTTT. Its protein product is CASTPLRVRNEKLFF. The full variable domain, rest sourced from reference TRBV7-8 and TRBJ1-4, is GAGVSQSPRYKVAKRGQDVALRCDPISGHVSLFWYQQALGQGPEFLTYFQNEAQLDKSGLPSDRFFAERPEGSVSTLKIQRTQQEDSAVYLCASTPLRVRNEKLFFGSGTQLSVL.

The chain combines TRBV28 with TRBJ1-2; 7 bases match TRBD1. The CDR3 length is 15 residues. V lost 7 bases and J lost 1; bases outside the gene matches: 9. CDR1 and CDR2 (germline): MDHEN, SYDVKM. CDR3 sequence: CASITNRGLNYGYTF. Here the CDR3 DNA reads TGTGCCAGCATCACCAACAGGGGCCTTAACTATGGCTACACCTTC.

The J gene is TRBJ1-2, the V gene TRBV11-2; possible D gene TRBD1, 6 bases. This CDR3 has 16 amino acids. Trimming cost V 5 bases and J 5 bases, with 21 bases left between them. Germline V gene lookup returns CDR1 SGHAT and CDR2 FQNNGV. The chain's CDR3 is CASSLRTVQTPYGYTF. CDR3 in DNA: TGTGCCAGCAGCCTCCGGACAGTACAGACACCTTATGGCTACACCTTC.

The genes are TRBV6-4 and TRBJ2-7, with 11 bases identical to TRBD2. Looked up from germline, CDR1 is MRHNA and CDR2 is SNTAGT. V shed 10 bases, J shed 12 bases, and the junction held 17 bases outside the gene matches. The CDR3 is made up of 14 amino acids. The CDR3 DNA reads TGTGCCACCATGGAACTAGCGGGAGTAAAGGTAGGGTACTTC. Translating gives CATMELAGVKVGYF.

Details on this clone: The same CDR3 is also encoded by other DNA sequences in this sample. The chain carries TRBV29-1 and TRBJ2-7, with 12 nucleotides matching TRBD1. With 6 bases clipped from V and 2 bases from J, the junction kept 14 bases outside the gene matches. CDR3 size: 17 residues. CDR1 and CDR2 from the germline V gene are SQVTM and ANQGSEA. CDR3 in amino acids: CSVGPGQGASLTYEQYF. The CDR3 DNA sequence: TGCAGCGTGGGGCCGGGACAGGGGGCGTCCCTAACCTACGAGCAGTACTTC.

This clone came up a few times. This rearrangement joins TRBV7-8 to TRBJ2-7, with 8 nucleotides matching TRBD2. CDR1 is SGHVS, CDR2 FQNEAQ, per germline. After removal of 1 base from V and 4 bases from J, the junction contained 15 bases not matched to a gene. This CDR3 is 18 amino acids long. The CDR3 spells CASSLDVSGTMRGYEQYF. CDR3 coding DNA: TGTGCCAGCAGCTTAGATGTTAGCGGGACTATGAGAGGGTACGAGCAGTACTTC. The entire variable domain, with the rest obtained from reference TRBV7-8 and TRBJ2-7, is as follows: GAGVSQSPRYKVAKRGQDVALRCDPISGHVSLFWYQQALGQGPEFLTYFQNEAQLDKSGLPSDRFFAERPEGSVSTLKIQRTQQEDSAVYLCASSLDVSGTMRGYEQYFGPGTRLTVT.

The rearrangement uses TRBV19 and TRBJ2-7, with D possibly TRBD2 on 6 matching bases. V shed 7 bases and J shed 3 bases, with 13 bases lying between them. This CDR3 comprises 13 residues. CDR1 is LNHDA, CDR2 SQIVND, per germline (reference sequence). The CDR3 loop is CASTSTGGYEQYF. The CDR3 DNA follows: TGTGCCAGTACCTCAACCGGGGGCTACGAGCAGTACTTC.

This clone occurred a few times. This chain connects TRBV29-1 to TRBJ1-2; D is undetermined. The V and J ends lost 3 bases and 2 bases respectively, with 10 bases between them. The CDR3 runs to 13 residues. The germline CDR1 and CDR2 sequences are SQVTM and ANQGSEA. The CDR3 DNA sequence: TGCAGCGTTGAGTCAGGACTAAACTATGGCTACACCTTC. Protein: CSVESGLNYGYTF.

The chain links TRBV5-1 to TRBJ2-1, with 8 bases that match TRBD2. V was clipped by 4 bases and J by 9 bases; unmatched bases: 18. There are 17 residues in the CDR3. Germline V gene lookup returns CDR1 SGHRS and CDR2 YFSETQ. CDR3 bases: TGCGCCAGCAGCACATTTCAGCGGGAGAGAAAGAGGAGTGAGCAGTTCTTC. Amino acids: CASSTFQRERKRSEQFF.